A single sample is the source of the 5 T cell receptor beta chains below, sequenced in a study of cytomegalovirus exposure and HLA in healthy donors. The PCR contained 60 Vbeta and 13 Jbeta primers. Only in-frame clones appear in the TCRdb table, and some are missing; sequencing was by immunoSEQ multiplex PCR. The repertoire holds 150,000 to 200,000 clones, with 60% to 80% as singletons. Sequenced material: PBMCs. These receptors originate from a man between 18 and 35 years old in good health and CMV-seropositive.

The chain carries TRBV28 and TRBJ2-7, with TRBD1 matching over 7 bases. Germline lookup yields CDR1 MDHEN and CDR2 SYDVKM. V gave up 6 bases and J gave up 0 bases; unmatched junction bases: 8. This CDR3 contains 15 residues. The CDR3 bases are TGTGCCAGCAGCTCTACAGGGGATCCCTCCTACGAGCAGTACTTC. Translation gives CASSSTGDPSYEQYF.

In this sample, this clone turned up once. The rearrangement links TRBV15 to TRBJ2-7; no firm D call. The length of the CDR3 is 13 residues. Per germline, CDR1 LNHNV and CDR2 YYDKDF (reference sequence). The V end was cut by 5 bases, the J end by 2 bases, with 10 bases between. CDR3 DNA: TGTGCCACCAGCGAGGAACGGACCTACGAGCAGTACTTC. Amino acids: CATSEERTYEQYF. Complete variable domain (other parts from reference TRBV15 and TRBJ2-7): DAMVIQNPRYQVTQFGKPVTLSCSQTLNHNVMYWYQQKSSQAPKLLFHYYDKDFNNEADTPDNFQSRRPNTSFCFLDIRSPGLGDTAMYLCATSEERTYEQYFGPGTRLTVT.

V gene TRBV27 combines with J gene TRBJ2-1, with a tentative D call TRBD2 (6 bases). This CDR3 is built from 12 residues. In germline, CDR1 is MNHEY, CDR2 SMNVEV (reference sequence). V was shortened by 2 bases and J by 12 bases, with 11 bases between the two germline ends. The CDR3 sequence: CASSLTGTWQFF. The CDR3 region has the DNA TGTGCCAGCAGTTTAACCGGGACTTGGCAGTTCTTC.

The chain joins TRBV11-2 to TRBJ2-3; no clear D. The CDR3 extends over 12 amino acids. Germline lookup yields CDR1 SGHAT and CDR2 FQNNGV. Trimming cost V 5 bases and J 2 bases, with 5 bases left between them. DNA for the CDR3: TGTGCCAGCAGCCACTACACAGATACGCAGTATTTT. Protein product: CASSHYTDTQYF.

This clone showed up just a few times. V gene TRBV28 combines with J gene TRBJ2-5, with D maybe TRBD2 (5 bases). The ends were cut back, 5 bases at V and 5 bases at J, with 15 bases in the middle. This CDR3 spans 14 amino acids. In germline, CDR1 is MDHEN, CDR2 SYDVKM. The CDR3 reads CASSPGIARETQYF. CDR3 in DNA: TGTGCCAGCAGTCCCGGGATAGCGAGGGAGACCCAGTACTTC.